The 13 T cell receptor beta chains presented below share a single source sample, sequenced in a study of blood T cell repertoires in COVID-19. The repertoire was sequenced with immunoSEQ multiplex PCR; TCRdb's copy has only in-frame clones and lacks some. The sample shows 130,000 to 150,000 clones, 85% of them seen only once. Sequenced input: peripheral blood. The receptor source for this set is a woman in her forties with active or convalescent COVID-19.

The chain's CDR3 is CASSFLQGDWETQYF. CDR3 coding DNA: TGTGCCAGCAGCTTTTTACAGGGGGATTGGGAGACCCAGTACTTC. The V call is TRBV7-6, the J call TRBJ2-5, with TRBD1 matching 8 bases. This CDR3 region has 15 residues. Germline CDR1 and CDR2: SGHVS and FNYEAQ. The J segment lost 5 bases and the V segment lost 3 bases, leaving 8 bases of the junction unmatched. Full variable domain (remainder filled in from reference TRBV7-6 and TRBJ2-5): GAGVSQSPRYKVTKRGQDVALRCDPISGHVSLYWYRQALGQGPEFLTYFNYEAQQDKSGLPNDRFSAERPEGSISTLTIQRTEQRDSAMYRCASSFLQGDWETQYFGPGTRLLVL.

This rearrangement joins TRBV29-1 to TRBJ1-1; TRBD1 might be the D (6 bases). The germline V gene has CDR1 SQVTM and CDR2 ANQGSEA. The CDR3 extends over 12 amino acids. V lost 8 bases and J 1 base, leaving 11 bases between the germline ends. CDR3 sequence reads: CSSGGPNTEAFF. For the CDR3, the DNA is TGCAGCAGTGGGGGCCCGAACACTGAAGCTTTCTTT.

The gene calls are TRBV29-1 and TRBJ2-5; 8 bases line up with TRBD1. The germline gives CDR1 SQVTM, CDR2 ANQGSEA. V gave up 6 bases and J gave up 4 bases; unmatched junction bases: 13. The length of the CDR3 is 15 residues. CDR3 region: CSVPPPGGGGETQYF. For the CDR3, the DNA is TGCAGCGTCCCACCCCCAGGGGGCGGTGGAGAGACCCAGTACTTC.

The chain carries TRBV30 and TRBJ2-7; D is ambiguous. Germline CDR1 and CDR2: GTSNPN and SVGIG (reference sequence). Trimming pared 2 bases from V and 0 bases from J, leaving 8 bases between. CDR3 length equals 13 residues. Here the CDR3 reads CAWSRPVSYEQYF. The CDR3 DNA reads TGTGCCTGGAGTCGCCCGGTCTCCTACGAGCAGTACTTC.

Only a few counts were recorded for this clone. Here the CDR3 DNA reads TGTGCCAGGGGGGACAGTAAAGAGACCCAGTACTTC. Protein sequence: CARGDSKETQYF. The J gene is TRBJ2-5, the V gene TRBV2; 7 bases are shared with TRBD1. The V gene's germline CDR1 is SNHLY and CDR2 FYNNEI. This CDR3 contains 12 residues. V was pared by 9 bases and J by 3 bases, with 4 bases of the junction left unmatched.

The V and J genes are TRBV5-4 and TRBJ1-4, with a possible D match to TRBD1 (5 bases). The V end was cut by 4 bases, the J end by 8 bases, with 15 bases between. CDR1 is SGHNT, CDR2 YYREEE, per germline (reference sequence). The CDR3 runs to 14 residues. In DNA form, the CDR3 reads TGTGCCAGCAGCGGTGCAGGGAGGGGAGAAAAACTGTTTTTT. Its protein product is CASSGAGRGEKLFF. Using reference TRBV5-4 and TRBJ1-4 for the parts outside the CDR3, the full variable domain is ETGVTQSPTHLIKTRGQQVTLRCSSQSGHNTVSWYQQALGQGPQFIFQYYREEENGRGNFPPRFSGLQFPNYSSELNVNALELDDSALYLCASSGAGRGEKLFFGSGTQLSVL.

The V call is TRBV5-1, the J call TRBJ2-2; 8 nucleotides agree with TRBD1. This CDR3 has 15 amino acids. V lost 3 bases, J lost 3 bases, and 4 bases stayed unmatched. CDR1 SGHRS and CDR2 YFSETQ come from the germline V gene. The CDR3 DNA sequence: TGCGCCAGCAGCTGGGGGGACAGGCACACCGGGGAGCTGTTTTTT. Translated: CASSWGDRHTGELFF.

V gene TRBV4-1 combines with J gene TRBJ2-7; D perhaps matches TRBD1 (6 bases). CDR1 and CDR2 (germline): MGHRA, YSYEKL. Trimming shortened V by 3 bases and J by 2 bases, and 17 bases separated the two germline ends. This CDR3 has 16 residues. CDR3 sequence (DNA): TGCGCCAGCAGCCATGGGGGCCTTCCGCGGCCCTACGAGCAGTACTTC. Translated, it gives CASSHGGLPRPYEQYF.

The chain has TRBV6-2 or TRBV6-3 and TRBJ1-5, with D uncertain. The CDR3 is made up of 11 amino acids. V was cut by 5 bases and J by 5 bases, with 4 bases left in between. CDR1 MNHEY and CDR2 SVGEGT come from the germline V gene. The CDR3: CASSGHQPQHF. The CDR3 DNA sequence: TGTGCCAGCAGTGGGCATCAGCCCCAGCATTTT.

This chain connects TRBV28 to TRBJ1-2; TRBD1 is a possible D gene (5 bases). This CDR3 is built from 13 residues. Trimming left V 5 bases short and J 8 bases short, with 15 bases between. Germline V lookup: CDR1 MDHEN, CDR2 SYDVKM. In nucleotides, the CDR3 is TGTGCCAGCAGTGAGGACAAGCTTGGCGGCTACACCTTC. Protein: CASSEDKLGGYTF.

The chain employs TRBV2 and TRBJ1-1; D is unresolved. The CDR3 is made up of 15 amino acids. V lost 8 bases and J 1 base, leaving 17 bases between the germline ends. CDR1 and CDR2 (germline): SNHLY, FYNNEI. The CDR3 protein is CASAEVTRRNTEAFF. CDR3 bases: TGTGCCAGCGCCGAAGTAACGAGAAGGAACACTGAAGCTTTCTTT. Drawing the rest from reference TRBV2 and TRBJ1-1, the complete variable domain is EPEVTQTPSHQVTQMGQEVILRCVPISNHLYFYWYRQILGQKVEFLVSFYNNEISEKSEIFDDQFSVERPDGSNFTLKIRSTKLEDSAMYFCASAEVTRRNTEAFFGQGTRLTVV.

This clone appeared once. The chain combines TRBV9 with TRBJ2-2; D may be TRBD1 (7 bases). The germline V gene has CDR1 SGDLS and CDR2 YYNGEE. This CDR3 has 15 amino acids. Trimming pared 4 bases from V and 5 bases from J, leaving 15 bases between. CDR3 nucleotide sequence: TGTGCCAGCAGCTTACGGACAGGAGGGACCGGGGAGCTGTTTTTT. Encoded protein: CASSLRTGGTGELFF.

The CDR3 sequence is CASSQVPNTEAFF. The CDR3 nucleotides read TGTGCCAGCAGTCAGGTTCCAAACACTGAAGCTTTCTTT. V usage is TRBV6-5 and J usage is TRBJ1-1; no firm D call. Per germline, CDR1 MNHEY and CDR2 SVGAGI. This CDR3 spans 13 amino acids. V shed 5 bases and J shed 2 bases, with 9 bases lying between them.